These T cell receptor beta chains were read from a single sample in a study of molecular identifiers for immune sequencing clone quantification. MiXCR, applied by TCRdb to the PCR reads, yields one record per CDR3 protein. Of 490,000 or so distinct CDR3 sequences in the sample, about a fifth were seen once. The sample taken for sequencing was naive CD8+ T cells from blood, with Jurkat cell RNA spiked in. These receptors originate from a human donor in good health. Some libraries in this study had Jurkat cell RNA spiked in. Both conserved end residues are part of each CDR3.

v_call	j_call	cdr3_length	cdr3_aa
TRBV6-2/TRBV6-3	TRBJ1-5	16	CASRTATTRSNQPQHF
TRBV15	TRBJ2-7	17	CATSSLRGTRDSYEQYF
TRBV20-1	TRBJ1-5	16	CSARGPGQGGNQPQHF
TRBV5-4	TRBJ1-2	15	CASSLGPGQGEGYTF
TRBV3-1	TRBJ2-5	16	CASSPQTSGAKETQYF
TRBV13	TRBJ2-7	17	CASSLRVSDSSSYEQYF
TRBV28	TRBJ1-1	17	CASSFPLAGQGFSDAFF
TRBV19	TRBJ2-5	16	CASSTPGEPLQETQYF
TRBV24-1	TRBJ2-3	15	CATSDSGRSTDTQYF
TRBV7-9	TRBJ2-1	11	CASKGIDEQFF
TRBV7-9	TRBJ2-3	16	CASSWSSTGRTDTQYF
TRBV7-9	TRBJ1-2	14	CASSDEDRDYGYTF
TRBV28	TRBJ2-7	15	CASSLGLVPPYEQYF
TRBV5-6	TRBJ2-3	12	CASSLELTPQYF
TRBV21-1	TRBJ1-1	12	CASSCPGQEAFF
TRBV12-3/TRBV12-4	TRBJ1-1	15	CANSLWDRGLSEAFF
TRBV6-2/TRBV6-3	TRBJ2-7	16	CASSYSKHLGAYEQYF
TRBV11-3	TRBJ2-7	13	CASSPGDAYEQYF
TRBV28	TRBJ2-7	12	CASNSGTLEQYF
TRBV7-9	TRBJ2-2	17	CASSLDGFRAVTGELFF
TRBV27	TRBJ1-1	13	CASSLAGNAEAFF
TRBV9	TRBJ2-3	14	CASSVGTLAGTQYF
TRBV7-8	TRBJ2-5	16	CASSFSGGTYQETQYF
TRBV7-6	TRBJ1-1	17	CASSLVPHSIMNTEALF
TRBV6-2/TRBV6-3	TRBJ2-3	14	CATDGTDSTDTQYF
TRBV12-3/TRBV12-4	TRBJ1-1	13	CAARAGLNTEAFF
TRBV9	TRBJ1-6	16	CASSAAGGPGYSPLHF
TRBV12-3/TRBV12-4	TRBJ1-4	14	CASSFSGTNEKLFF
TRBV7-7	TRBJ2-5	15	CASSLGDRGQETQYF
TRBV2	TRBJ1-1	12	CASSEGSREAFF
TRBV6-5	TRBJ2-5	16	CASSNRLAGGQETQYF
TRBV4-1	TRBJ2-1	13	CASSQGGAPDLVF
TRBV30	TRBJ1-1	14	CAWSVRGARTEAFF
TRBV2	TRBJ2-7	13	CASSEARDYEQYF
TRBV6-2/TRBV6-3	TRBJ1-3	16	CASSPVRLSSGNTIYF
TRBV4-1	TRBJ2-3	14	CASSQVGFPDTQYF
TRBV19	TRBJ2-4	15	CASSIGSRTKNIQYF
TRBV7-6	TRBJ2-7	16	CASSSPGGAPSYEQYF
TRBV4-1	TRBJ1-1	14	CASSQVALNTEAFF
TRBV4-1	TRBJ2-7	15	CASSRTGQGLYEQYF
TRBV12-3/TRBV12-4	TRBJ2-5	14	CASRPGQARETQYF
TRBV12-5	TRBJ2-1	15	CASDRVLSSYNEQFF
TRBV25-1	TRBJ2-6	13	CANQSSGANVLTF
TRBV6-6	TRBJ1-1	13	CASSNYAPLEAFF
TRBV4-3	TRBJ2-3	15	CASSPMGRGGDTQYF
TRBV27	TRBJ1-5	16	CASSPGTSVSSQPQHF
TRBV7-9	TRBJ2-7	16	CASSALRDQSTYEQYF
TRBV7-9	TRBJ2-1	16	CASSLIGLGAYNEQFF
TRBV27	TRBJ1-5	12	CASSPYNQPQHF
TRBV12-3/TRBV12-4	TRBJ2-5	14	CASSLEDARETQYF